This is a list of T cell receptor beta chains from one sample in a study of blood T cell repertoires in COVID-19. Some clones are missing from TCRdb's copy, which holds only in-frame ones; the method was immunoSEQ multiplex PCR. The table lists some 130,000 clones, about 92% of them singletons. Material for sequencing was peripheral blood. The receptors originated from a man aged 55 to 70 with COVID-19, enrolled during active disease. CDR3s include the opening cysteine and the closing phenylalanine or tryptophan. D genes are given only for firm matches. Clone size is not always given. Where it is, it says once, few, many or a class for expanded clones.

>TRBV5-1|TRBJ2-2|NA|TRBD1
CASSPIGQANTGELFF
TGCGCCAGCAGTCCTATAGGACAGGCGAACACCGGGGAGCTGTTTTTT
>TRBV4-1|TRBJ2-7|NA|NA
CASSQDRQGSYEQYF
TGCGCCAGCAGCCAAGATCGGCAGGGGTCCTACGAGCAGTACTTC
>TRBV5-1|TRBJ2-5|NA|TRBD1
CASSSGTGEETQYF
TGCGCCAGCAGTTCCGGGACAGGGGAAGAGACCCAGTACTTC
>TRBV10-2|TRBJ1-3|NA|NA
CASSESNRVALENTIYF
TGCGCCAGCAGTGAGTCGAACCGGGTGGCTCTGGAAAACACCATATATTTT
>TRBV12-5|TRBJ1-3|NA|TRBD1
CASGLGQASSGNTIYF
TGTGCTAGTGGTTTAGGACAGGCAAGCTCTGGAAACACCATATATTTT
>TRBV3-1/TRBV3-2|TRBJ1-2|NA|NA
CASSQEQLYGYTF
TGTGCCAGCAGCCAAGAACAGCTCTATGGCTACACCTTC
>TRBV9|TRBJ1-1|NA|TRBD1
CASSDGTGRTEAFF
TGTGCCAGCAGCGATGGGACAGGGCGGACTGAAGCTTTCTTT
>TRBV9|TRBJ1-2|NA|NA
CASSADTSSYGYTF
TGTGCCAGCAGCGCGGACACCTCAAGCTATGGCTACACCTTC
>TRBV28|TRBJ1-6|NA|TRBD1
CASSVGTGGPLNNSPLHF
TGTGCCAGCAGTGTGGGGACAGGGGGCCCCTTAAATAATTCACCCCTCCACTTT
>TRBV28|TRBJ2-7|once|TRBD1
CASSVNRGHEQYF
TGTGCCAGCAGTGTAAACAGGGGGCACGAGCAGTACTTC
>TRBV18|TRBJ2-1|NA|TRBD2
CASSPGLAGIGEQFF
TGTGCCAGCTCACCCGGCCTAGCGGGAATTGGTGAGCAGTTCTTC
>TRBV20-1|TRBJ2-1|once|TRBD2
CSASPGTSGRADEQFF
TGCAGTGCGAGTCCCGGGACTAGCGGGAGGGCCGATGAGCAGTTCTTC
>TRBV6-5|TRBJ1-1|NA|NA
CASSAAGVTEAFF
TGTGCCAGCTCCGCGGCGGGAGTCACTGAAGCTTTCTTT
>TRBV11-2|TRBJ1-2|NA|TRBD1
CASSLDRGQGYTF
TGTGCCAGCAGCTTAGACAGGGGGCAAGGCTACACCTTC
>TRBV24-1|TRBJ2-7|NA|NA
CATSPAGIAYEQYF
TGTGCCACCAGTCCGGCAGGGATCGCCTACGAGCAGTACTTC
>TRBV11-2|TRBJ2-3|NA|TRBD1
CASSLVPPRGLGDTQYF
TGTGCCAGCAGCTTAGTCCCCCCCAGGGGGCTTGGAGATACGCAGTATTTT
>TRBV19|TRBJ2-6|NA|TRBD1
CASILGGRGLPGANVLTF
TGTGCCAGTATCCTTGGTGGCAGGGGGCTACCTGGGGCCAACGTCCTGACTTTC
>TRBV5-6|TRBJ2-7|NA|TRBD2
CASSPGLASYEQYF
TGTGCCAGCTCCCCCGGACTAGCGTCCTACGAGCAGTACTTC
>TRBV3-1/TRBV3-2|TRBJ2-1|few|NA
CASGGPGGSTNEQFF
TGTGCTAGCGGCGGTCCCGGAGGTTCTACAAATGAGCAGTTCTTC
>TRBV5-1|TRBJ2-7|NA|TRBD1
CASSSLTGTYEQYF
TGCGCCAGCAGCTCGCTGACAGGGACCTACGAGCAGTACTTC
>TRBV6-5|TRBJ2-1|NA|NA
CASTPPGRADEQFF
TGTGCCAGCACCCCTCCGGGCAGGGCGGATGAGCAGTTCTTC
>TRBV15|TRBJ1-5|once|TRBD1
CATRDRGGHSNQPQHF
TGTGCCACACGGGACAGGGGTGGCCATAGCAATCAGCCCCAGCATTTT
>TRBV18|TRBJ1-3|NA|NA
CASSLVHRDPPGLGGNTIYF
TGTGCCAGCTCACTGGTTCACAGGGATCCTCCCGGCCTGGGTGGAAACACCATATATTTT
>TRBV6-4|TRBJ2-1|NA|NA
CASSDLGGESEQFF
TGTGCCAGCAGTGATCTAGGAGGGGAAAGTGAGCAGTTCTTC
>TRBV27|TRBJ2-5|NA|TRBD1
CASSLGQGRETQYF
TGTGCCAGCAGTTTGGGACAGGGTCGGGAGACCCAGTACTTC
>TRBV9|TRBJ2-7|NA|NA
CASSVGGALYEQYF
TGTGCCAGCAGCGTAGGCGGGGCCCTATACGAGCAGTACTTC
>TRBV5-1|TRBJ2-2|NA|NA
CASSSTRTGELFF
TGCGCCAGCAGCTCCACAAGAACCGGGGAGCTGTTTTTT
>TRBV6-5|TRBJ2-2|NA|TRBD2
CASRSSGSEPGELFF
TGTGCCAGCAGGTCTAGCGGGAGCGAACCCGGGGAGCTGTTTTTT
>TRBV7-6|TRBJ2-7|NA|NA
CASSLLSRGSGEQYF
TGTGCCAGCAGCTTATTATCCAGGGGATCGGGTGAGCAGTACTTC